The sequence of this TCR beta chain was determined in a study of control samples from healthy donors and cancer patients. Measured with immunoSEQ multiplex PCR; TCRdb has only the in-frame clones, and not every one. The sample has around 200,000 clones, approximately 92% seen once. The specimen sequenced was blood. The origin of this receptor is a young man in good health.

The CDR3 loop reads CASSLKGQGEAFF. CDR3 sequence (DNA): TGTGCCAGCAGTTTAAAGGGACAGGGTGAAGCTTTCTTT. The V gene is TRBV12-3 or TRBV12-4, the J gene TRBJ1-1, with 9 bases identical to TRBD1. With V trimmed by 2 bases and J by 7 bases, 2 bases remained unmatched. The CDR3 runs to 13 residues.